The clone carrying this T cell receptor (beta chain) was observed many times. Its antigen is not identified. The sample belongs to a study of neurological immune-mediated disorders. Background on the study: Relapsing-remitting patients made up about 90% of the roughly 34 multiple sclerosis patients, and secondary progressive patients made up 3.

Between the trimmed V and J ends, which lost 5 bases and 3 bases, there was a span of 6 bases. There are 11 residues in the CDR3. Germline CDR1 DFQATT, CDR2 SNEGSKA (reference sequence). Synthesis of cDNA was performed by 5'RACE using 10-nucleotide random UMIs. TCRdb passed the 5' RACE reads through MiXCR, listing each CDR3 protein once. Found here are about 70,000 distinct CDR3 sequences, about 5% of them singletons; the top ten hold about 2.2%. Study conclusions and caveats: Phylogenetic grouping assigned the repertoires of 18 of 34 multiple sclerosis patients to a single related-CDR3 cluster, representing a possible signature. No CDR3 amino acid sequences were shared by expanded clones across subjects, suggesting private repertoires in all groups.

Sequenced: PBMCs. This sequence was found in a woman in her 70s with multiple sclerosis. The gene calls are TRBV20-1 and TRBJ2-3; D ambiguous. CDR3: CSAWRTDTQYF. For the CDR3, the DNA is TGCAGTGCTTGGCGAACAGATACGCAGTATTTT.